A selection of T cell receptor beta chains follows, all from one sample in a study of cytomegalovirus exposure and HLA in healthy donors. Some clones are missing from TCRdb's copy, which holds only in-frame ones; the method was immunoSEQ multiplex PCR. In total, the table holds about 48,000 clones. The source material was PBMCs. The source is a male donor in good health and CMV-seropositive. The CDR3 runs from the conserved cysteine through the conserved F or W. D genes are given only for firm matches.

>TRBJ1-1|TRBD1|TRBV4-1
TGCGCCAGCAGCCTTGGACAGGACACTGATGCTTTCTTT
CASSLGQDTDAFF
>TRBJ2-7|TRBD1|TRBV27
TGTGCCAGCAGCGCCAACGGACAGGGGGCTTACGAGCAGTACTTC
CASSANGQGAYEQYF
>TRBJ1-2|.|TRBV11-2
TGTGCCAGCAGCCCATCGTCAGGATGGAAAAACTATGGCTACACCTTC
CASSPSSGWKNYGYTF
>TRBJ2-1|TRBD1|TRBV5-1
TGCGCCAGCAGCTGGGGACAGGGCGGGGGTAATGAGCAGTTCTTC
CASSWGQGGGNEQFF
>TRBJ2-7|TRBD1|TRBV28
TGTGCCAGCAGACCAACAGGGGGCTCGGACGAGCAGTACTTC
CASRPTGGSDEQYF
>TRBJ1-1|.|TRBV6-5
TGTGCCAGCAAGAAGACAGGGAACACTGAAGCTTTCTTT
CASKKTGNTEAFF
>TRBJ2-5|TRBD1|TRBV11-2
TGTGCCAGCAGCTACGGGACAGGGGGGCAGACCCAGTACTTC
CASSYGTGGQTQYF
>TRBJ2-5|.|TRBV21-1
TGTGCCAGCAGCGCCGGGACAGATCAAGAGACCCAGTACTTC
CASSAGTDQETQYF
>TRBJ2-2|TRBD2|TRBV5-1
TGCGCCAGCAGCTTCGGTAGCGGGGTAACCGGGGAGCTGTTTTTT
CASSFGSGVTGELFF
>TRBJ2-1|.|TRBV30
TGTGCCTGGAGTCCGCTAGAAGAGCAGTTCTTC
CAWSPLEEQFF
>TRBJ1-1|TRBD1|TRBV6-5
TGTGCCAGCGTTAGGGGGCCGGGGAACACTGAAGCTTTCTTT
CASVRGPGNTEAFF
>TRBJ1-2|.|TRBV4-3
TGCGCCAGCAGCCAAGATTCCGGGGGTGGCTACACCTTC
CASSQDSGGGYTF
>TRBJ2-7|.|TRBV27
TGTGCCAGCAGCTCCCTCCCTTCAGGGAACTACGAGCAGTACTTC
CASSSLPSGNYEQYF
>TRBJ2-7|.|TRBV19
TGTGCCAGTAGTATTGCCCCTCAGGGCGAGCAGTACTTC
CASSIAPQGEQYF
>TRBJ2-5|TRBD2|TRBV11-2
TGTGCCAGCAACAAACTAGCGGGGAGAGAGACCCAGTACTTC
CASNKLAGRETQYF
>TRBJ2-5|.|TRBV25-1
TGTGCCAGCAGGGATGACATTGGTGGGGAGACCCAGTACTTC
CASRDDIGGETQYF
>TRBJ1-4|.|TRBV28
TGTGCCAGCAGTTTAACTCTGAATGAAAAACTGTTTTTT
CASSLTLNEKLFF
>TRBJ1-2|TRBD1|TRBV28
TGTGCCAGCAGTTTCCCGCCGGGACAGGGACCTGGCTACACCTTC
CASSFPPGQGPGYTF
>TRBJ2-2|TRBD2|TRBV11-2
TGTGCCAGCAGCTTAGACCTAGCGGGGGTAGCCGGGGAGCTGTTTTTT
CASSLDLAGVAGELFF
>TRBJ2-3|.|TRBV9
TGTGCCAGCAGCGTGGACACTAACACAGATACGCAGTATTTT
CASSVDTNTDTQYF
>TRBJ2-2|TRBD2|TRBV19
TGTGCCAGTAGTATGACGGTGACACTAGCGGGGGACACCGGGGAGCTGTTTTTT
CASSMTVTLAGDTGELFF
>TRBJ2-7|.|TRBV5-6
TGTGCCAGCAGCTTAGGCCGAGGTGGTTACGAGCAGTACTTC
CASSLGRGGYEQYF
>TRBJ2-6|.|TRBV7-2
TGTGCCAGCAGCGGCCCTGGGGCCAACGTCCTGACTTTC
CASSGPGANVLTF
>TRBJ1-6|.|TRBV4-3
TGCGCCAGCAGCCAAGGGATTGGAGGAGCACCCCTCCACTTT
CASSQGIGGAPLHF
>TRBJ2-7|TRBD2|TRBV27
TGTGCCAGCAGTTTATCGCCCCAGCGGGGCATGCAGTACTTC
CASSLSPQRGMQYF
>TRBJ2-7|.|TRBV15
TGTGCCACCAGCAGAGACGAATTGTGGGAGCAGTACTTT
CATSRDELWEQYF
>TRBJ2-7|TRBD2|TRBV25-1
TGTGCCAGCAGTAAGGGACTAGCGCCCTACGAGCAGTACTTC
CASSKGLAPYEQYF
>TRBJ1-1|TRBD1|TRBV19
TGTGCCAGTAGGGGACAGGCCCTGAACACTGAAGCTTTCTTT
CASRGQALNTEAFF
>TRBJ2-1|TRBD2|TRBV28
TGTGCCAGCAGGGAGTCGGGGGGTGACAATGAGCAGTTCTTC
CASRESGGDNEQFF
>TRBJ1-2|.|TRBV10-1
TGCGCCAGCACCGGAGGACTTTCGGACTATGGCTACACCTTC
CASTGGLSDYGYTF
>TRBJ2-1|TRBD1|TRBV10-3
TGTGCCATTTCGGACAGGCCGCGAAATGAGCAGTTCTTC
CAISDRPRNEQFF
>TRBJ2-5|TRBD2|TRBV7-3
TGTGCCAGCAGCTTAAACCCCCGGACTAGCGGGGGGGGGATCCAAGAGACCCAGTACTTC
CASSLNPRTSGGGIQETQYF
>TRBJ1-1|.|TRBV4-1
TGCGCCAGCAGCCAAGACCCGGGTAGGGGGACTGAAGCTTTCTTT
CASSQDPGRGTEAFF
>TRBJ1-1|.|TRBV6-4
TGTGCCAGCAGGGACGGAGACCTCGGGGGGGAAGCTTTCTTT
CASRDGDLGGEAFF
>TRBJ2-2|TRBD1|TRBV30
TGTGCCTGGACCTCCAAGTCAGGACAGGTGAACACCGGGGAGCTGTTTTTT
CAWTSKSGQVNTGELFF
>TRBJ2-5|.|TRBV7-2
TGTGCCAGCAGCTCCTACCAAGAGACCCAGTACTTC
CASSSYQETQYF
>TRBJ2-2|.|TRBV30
TGTGCCTGGAGTGTGGGACTTTTTAAAACCAGGGCCCCCGGGGAGCTGTTTTTT
CAWSVGLFKTRAPGELFF
>TRBJ1-4|TRBD1|TRBV6-5
TGTGCCAGCAGTTACTCGTACAGGGGGGATGAAAAACTGTTTTTT
CASSYSYRGDEKLFF
>TRBJ2-7|TRBD1|TRBV19
TGTGCCAGTAGTAAGGTACAGGGGTACGAGCAGTACTTC
CASSKVQGYEQYF
>TRBJ2-3|.|TRBV4-1
TGCGCCAGCAGCTCGCACCTAGCTTCTAGCACAGATACGCAGTATTTT
CASSSHLASSTDTQYF
>TRBJ2-3|.|TRBV5-6
TGTGCCAGCGGAGGACTCTTTACCACAGATACGCAGTATTTT
CASGGLFTTDTQYF
>TRBJ2-3|TRBD1|TRBV5-1
TGCGCCAGCAGCTTGGGGACAGGGTCGAGCACAGATACGCAGTATTTT
CASSLGTGSSTDTQYF
>TRBJ2-4|TRBD1|TRBV19
TGTGCCAGTAGCATACAGGGGATGACCAAAAACATTCAGTACTTC
CASSIQGMTKNIQYF